This T cell receptor (beta chain) was retrieved from a study of Ad26.COV2.S vaccination and SARS-CoV-2 variants. The assay was immunoSEQ multiplex PCR, and TCRdb's table has in-frame clones only and misses some. The profile covers a few hundred thousand clones, with around 87% appearing a single time and approximately 3.4% taken by the ten largest. General study points: Total T cell responses were possibly underestimated by TCR breadth and depth analyses.

This clone appeared many times. Its matching antigen is unknown. Treatment here: some 20 received Ad26.COV2.S at low or high dose, single or two shots; five or six received placebo; per-sample allocation not given. The study sampled participants on day 63 after the first vaccine or placebo injection. Wuhan-strain spike was delivered by a replication-incompetent Ad26 vector. The CDR3 contains 15 residues. In germline, CDR1 is LNHDA, CDR2 SQIVND (reference sequence). V lost 3 bases, J lost 0 bases, and 8 bases lay in between. This clonotype was sampled from a person aged 18 to 65 who received the Ad26.COV2.S COVID-19 vaccine or a placebo. Sample: peripheral blood, taken in a trial of Ad26.COV2.S vaccine versus placebo. The chain combines TRBV19 with TRBJ1-4; no reliable D call. The CDR3 region has the DNA TGTGCCAGTAGTATTAGGGTCGCAACTAATGAAAAACTGTTTTTT. It specifies CASSIRVATNEKLFF.